Sequencing of this TCR beta chain was carried out in a study of response to subunit inactivated influenza vaccine. Germline V gives CDR1 SGHRS, CDR2 YFSETQ. Trimming removed 0 bases from V and 5 bases from J, with 6 bases in between. This CDR3 contains 13 residues. Each CDR3 protein gets one entry after TCRdb re-called the RT-PCR reads with MiXCR. Among approximately 250,000 distinct CDR3 sequences, 9% to 15% were seen once, and the ten largest hold approximately 7.8%. This clonotype was obtained from a man over 45 who received an inactivated influenza vaccine. This specimen consisted of non-naive T cells sorted from PBMCs, obtained about 14 days before vaccination. The rearrangement joins TRBV5-1 to TRBJ2-1, with D hard to call. The CDR3 reads CASSLGIDNEQFF. The CDR3 DNA sequence: TGCGCCAGCAGCTTGGGTATAGACAATGAGCAGTTCTTC.